The T cell receptor beta chain under discussion was sequenced for a study of T cell repertoires in cytomegalovirus infection. As for the study in general: TCR beta signatures that were public indicated CMV infection and matching HLA type.

TCRdb itself ran the reads through MiXCR, one entry per CDR3 protein. The data show some 220,000 distinct CDR3 sequences, around 6.4% seen once. This clonotype was counted between two and nine times. Its antigen is unknown. Germline CDR1 DFQATT, CDR2 SNEGSKA (reference sequence). CDR3 length: 14 residues. The V end lost 6 bases, the J end lost 0 bases, and 14 bases lay between the germline ends. Study observations and caveats: Across the ex vivo response, the dominant clonotypes were HLA-C-restricted CMV-specific TCR beta clonotypes. Individuals carrying CMV plus the relevant HLA were identified by cumulative frequency of public TCR beta families.

This clonotype originated in a human donor in good health (CMV status not recorded). Some clones in this sample may be carry-over from other donors' samples. The rearrangement uses TRBV20-1 and TRBJ1-1, with a possible D match to TRBD1 (6 bases). The sequenced sample consisted of PBMCs. CDR3 in DNA: TGCAGTGCCGTCGGGGCAGGGGTGAACACTGAAGCTTTCTTT. Translated, it gives CSAVGAGVNTEAFF.